These 10 T cell receptor beta chains were all obtained from the same sample, sequenced in a study of a mutant IDH1 vaccine in newly diagnosed glioma. TCRdb keeps only in-frame clones here, not all; method: immunoSEQ multiplex PCR. The sample records more than 50,000 clones, 80% being singletons. These TCRs are of unknown antigen specificity. Time point: week 11, during vaccination. Each dose of the vaccine consisted of 300 ug of mutant IDH1 20-mer peptide, with topical imiquimod. Sequences were derived from PBMCs, sampled from a glioma patient whose treatment included an IDH1 peptide vaccine. Source of these receptors: a man in his fifties with glioma.

This clone was detected only once. The V call is TRBV6-5, the J call TRBJ2-7; maybe TRBD1 (6 bases). Trimming removed 5 bases at V and 4 bases at J, with 15 bases between. The CDR3 consists of 14 residues. Germline-derived CDR1 and CDR2 are MNHEY and SVGAGI. The CDR3 here is CASSRQALGYEQYF. CDR3 in DNA: TGTGCCAGCAGTCGACAGGCCTTGGGGTACGAGCAGTACTTC.

This chain links TRBV7-8 with TRBJ1-1; maybe TRBD1 (6 bases). The CDR3 runs 13 residues. Per the germline V gene, CDR1 is SGHVS and CDR2 is FQNEAQ. Between the trimmed V and J ends, which lost 3 bases and 5 bases, there was a span of 10 bases. The CDR3 sequence is CASSLGTRTEAFF. CDR3 in DNA: TGTGCCAGCAGCTTGGGGACAAGAACTGAAGCTTTCTTT.

The rearrangement links TRBV11-1 to TRBJ2-3; D unresolved. This CDR3 spans 14 amino acids. The germline V gene encodes CDR1 SGHAT and CDR2 FQDESV (reference sequence). The V gene lost 1 base and the J gene lost 5 bases, with 10 bases spanning the gap. The CDR3 here is CASSLVFGLDTQYF. CDR3 DNA sequence: TGTGCCAGCAGCTTAGTTTTTGGGTTAGATACGCAGTATTTT.

The chain joins TRBV2 to TRBJ1-1, with 7 bases lining up with TRBD1. Germline V gene sequence: CDR1 SNHLY, CDR2 FYNNEI. J was trimmed by 7 bases and V by 5 bases; bases with no gene match: 10. The CDR3 totals 14 residues. The CDR3 is CASSFTGAEGEAFF. CDR3 nucleotide sequence: TGTGCCAGCAGTTTCACAGGGGCCGAGGGTGAAGCTTTCTTT.

J is TRBJ1-1 and V is TRBV4-1, with a possible D match to TRBD1 (6 bases). The germline V and J ends were trimmed by 0 bases and 5 bases, with 16 bases remaining between them. The CDR3 has 16 amino acids. Germline V gene data show CDR1 as MGHRA and CDR2 as YSYEKL. For the CDR3, the DNA is TGCGCCAGCAGCCAAGATCCCCTAAAGGGGGATACTGAAGCTTTCTTT. It specifies CASSQDPLKGDTEAFF.

This sequence joins TRBV7-2 and TRBJ1-3; D uncertain. V lost 5 bases and J lost 2, with 16 bases in between. In germline, CDR1 is SGHTA, CDR2 FQGNSA. The CDR3 covers 16 residues. CDR3 in DNA: TGTGCCAGCAGCCCCAGAAGAGGTATACCTGGAAACACCATATATTTT. Translating it yields CASSPRRGIPGNTIYF.

V gene TRBV19 combines with J gene TRBJ2-3; 9 bases agree with TRBD2. The CDR3 is 15 residues long. V shed 1 base, J shed 4 bases, and the junction held 3 bases outside the gene matches. CDR1 is LNHDA, CDR2 SQIVND, per germline (reference sequence). Written as DNA, the CDR3 is TGTGCCAGTAGTATAGTAGCGGGAGTGGCAGATACGCAGTATTTT. Translation: CASSIVAGVADTQYF.

This clone appeared a single time. The V and J genes are TRBV2 and TRBJ1-1, with unresolved D. CDR1 is SNHLY, CDR2 FYNNEI, per germline. Trimming removed 5 bases from V and 1 base from J, with 8 bases in between. The CDR3 covers 13 residues. The chain's CDR3 is CASSLGRNTEAFF. The CDR3, as DNA: TGTGCCAGCAGTTTAGGGAGGAACACTGAAGCTTTCTTT. Drawing the rest from reference TRBV2 and TRBJ1-1, the complete variable domain is EPEVTQTPSHQVTQMGQEVILRCVPISNHLYFYWYRQILGQKVEFLVSFYNNEISEKSEIFDDQFSVERPDGSNFTLKIRSTKLEDSAMYFCASSLGRNTEAFFGQGTRLTVV.

The chain joins TRBV5-8 to TRBJ1-1; D is uncertain. Germline V lookup: CDR1 SGHTS, CDR2 YDEGEE. This CDR3 spans 14 amino acids. V was clipped by 4 bases and J by 2 bases, with 12 bases between them. As DNA, the CDR3 is TGTGCCAGCAGCCTTGGACCCTACAACACTGAAGCTTTCTTT. As protein: CASSLGPYNTEAFF.

V and J are TRBV19 and TRBJ1-5, with D perhaps matching TRBD1 (5 bases). Germline-derived CDR1 and CDR2 are LNHDA and SQIVND (reference sequence). The CDR3 is made up of 14 amino acids. Trimming stripped 5 bases from V and 3 bases from J, with 11 bases between. The CDR3 nucleotides are TGTGCCAGTAGTGTGCAGGGCCACAATCAGCCCCAGCATTTT. This encodes CASSVQGHNQPQHF.